Presented here are 8 T cell receptor beta chains from one specimen sequenced in a study of vaccination and CD4 T cells after COVID-19. No cognate antigen is known for these TCRs. The treatment is: roughly 10-day PBMC culture with coronavirus spike peptide pools or control peptides (ViraFEST assay). Unexposed donor CD4+ T cells predated the COVID-19 pandemic, collected 2011-2018. The assay that was used to sequence DNA from cultured CD4+ T cells was the Oncomine TCR Beta short-read assay. Investigators obtained genomic DNA by extraction from cultured CD4+ T cells. TCRdb processed the PCR reads anew with MiXCR; each CDR3 protein has one entry. The repertoire holds under 8,500 distinct CDR3 sequences, with over 25% as singletons. The specimen sequenced was CD4+ T cells from blood, cultured in vitro. These receptors originate from a human donor in good health.

This clonotype was counted between two and nine times. The rearrangement links TRBV28 to TRBJ1-6; the match to TRBD1 covers 7 bases. CDR1 is MDHEN and CDR2 is SYDVKM in the germline V gene. V was clipped by 4 bases and J by 0 bases; unmatched bases: 3. This CDR3 has 16 residues. The CDR3 DNA reads TGTGCCAGCAGTTGGGACAGTAGCTCCTATAATTCACCCCTCCACTTT. Protein product: CASSWDSSSYNSPLHF.

The rearrangement uses TRBV11-2 and TRBJ2-7, with D possibly being TRBD1 (6 bases). V lost 7 bases, J lost 4 bases, and 14 bases lay in between. This CDR3 is 13 amino acids long. Germline V CDR1 and CDR2: SGHAT, FQNNGV. CDR3 residues: CASTRGTGYEQYF. The CDR3, as DNA: TGTGCCAGCACAAGGGGGACGGGATACGAGCAGTACTTC.

This sequence joins TRBV5-4 and TRBJ1-2; the D gene is possibly TRBD1 (6 bases). Germline CDR1 reads SGHNT; CDR2 reads YYREEE (reference sequence). The germline V and J ends were trimmed by 4 bases and 8 bases, with 15 bases remaining between them. CDR3 length: 13 amino acids. CDR3 DNA sequence: TGTGCCAGCAGCCCCGTCCAGGGGAGAGGCTACACCTTC. Translated, it gives CASSPVQGRGYTF.

The chain joins TRBV6-1 to TRBJ1-1; D remains unclear. The CDR3 sequence is 14 residues long. Trimming removed 9 bases from V and 0 bases from J, with 14 bases in between. Germline loops: CDR1 MNHNS, CDR2 SASEGT. The CDR3 nucleotides are TGTGCCAGTCTCCACGACGGGGTGAACACTGAAGCTTTCTTT. Amino acids: CASLHDGVNTEAFF.

This clonotype was recorded a few times. The V gene is TRBV12-3 or TRBV12-4, the J gene TRBJ2-7, with D unresolved. V lost 6 bases and J lost 3, with 15 bases in between. The CDR3 sequence is 14 residues long. The CDR3 DNA sequence: TGTGCCAGCAGCGAGTCGGACGCAGGCTACGAGCAGTACTTC. Translated, it gives CASSESDAGYEQYF.

The table lists this clonotype with a few counts. The chain links TRBV6-5 to TRBJ1-5; D unresolved. Germline CDR1 is MNHEY and CDR2 is SVGAGI. Trimming shortened V by 2 bases and J by 4 bases, and 6 bases separated the two germline ends. The CDR3 spans 13 residues. In DNA, the CDR3 is TGTGCCAGCAGTTACCCCGCTAATCAGCCCCAGCATTTT. Encoded protein: CASSYPANQPQHF.

The chain combines TRBV7-2 with TRBJ1-5; D gene ambiguous. Germline V lookup: CDR1 SGHTA, CDR2 FQGNSA. V was clipped by 5 bases and J by 4 bases, with 9 bases between them. CDR3 length: 13 amino acids. Here the CDR3 reads CASSLRANQPQHF. CDR3 DNA sequence: TGTGCCAGCAGCCTTAGGGCTAATCAGCCCCAGCATTTT.

V gene TRBV28 combines with J gene TRBJ2-1; 12 bases map to TRBD1. The CDR3 has 17 amino acids. The germline CDR1 and CDR2 sequences are MDHEN and SYDVKM. V was clipped by 7 bases and J by 7 bases; unmatched bases: 14. The CDR3, as DNA: TGTGCCAGCAAACCCGGACGTTGGGACAGGGGGCAAAATGAGCAGTTCTTC. Translating gives CASKPGRWDRGQNEQFF. The complete variable domain, with remaining parts taken from reference TRBV28 and TRBJ2-1, reads DVKVTQSSRYLVKRTGEKVFLECVQDMDHENMFWYRQDPGLGLRLIYFSYDVKMKEKGDIPEGYSVSREKKERFSLILESASTNQTSMYLCASKPGRWDRGQNEQFFGPGTRLTVL.